Shown below are 20 T cell receptor beta chains from a single sample sequenced in a study of blood T cell repertoires in COVID-19. Profiled with immunoSEQ multiplex PCR; TCRdb holds only in-frame clones, not every one. In the table there are approximately 240,000 clones, less than 90% of which are singletons. Material for sequencing was PBMCs or T cells enriched from blood (not recorded which). The receptors here all came from a woman between 45 and 60 years old in a cohort exposed to, infected with or recovered from COVID-19 (not recorded which).

The rearrangement joins TRBV7-8 to TRBJ1-6, with TRBD1 as a possible D gene (5 bases). Trimming cost V 1 base and J 0 bases, with 13 bases left between them. The CDR3 sequence is 18 residues long. The germline V gene has CDR1 SGHVS and CDR2 FQNEAQ. DNA for the CDR3: TGTGCCAGCAGCTTAGAGGGCGGGGGAAGCTCCTATAATTCACCCCTCCACTTT. Its protein is CASSLEGGGSSYNSPLHF.

Notes on this clone: An end of the junction does not agree with germline; a read error may underlie this. The rearrangement uses TRBV11-2 and TRBJ1-2; D not certain. The germline V gene encodes CDR1 SGHAT and CDR2 FQNNGV. The CDR3 covers 14 residues. This chain's CDR3 is CASSLDVLGGNSSF. The DNA for the CDR3 is TGTGCCAGCAGCTTAGACGTCCTTGGAGGGAATTCATCCTTC.

J is TRBJ1-5 and V is TRBV10-3; no definite D call. The CDR3 sequence is 14 residues long. The V gene lost 0 bases and the J gene lost 6 bases, with 9 bases spanning the gap. Germline CDR1 reads ENHRY; CDR2 reads SYGVKD. CDR3 amino acids: CAISESKSSQPQHF. DNA for the CDR3: TGTGCCATCAGTGAGTCGAAGTCGAGTCAGCCCCAGCATTTT.

The chain is built from TRBV7-9 and TRBJ2-7, with 12 bases identical to TRBD2. V dropped 3 bases and J dropped 1; count of bases not matched to a gene: 4. Germline V CDR1 and CDR2: SEHNR, FQNEAQ (reference sequence). The CDR3 loop spans 16 amino acids. The chain's CDR3 is CASSFLAGGPSYEQYF. CDR3 DNA: TGTGCCAGCAGCTTCCTAGCGGGGGGGCCTTCCTACGAGCAGTACTTC.

The chain recombines TRBV6-5 with TRBJ2-7, with D possibly being TRBD2 (6 bases). Germline CDR1 MNHEY, CDR2 SVGAGI. The CDR3 runs to 13 residues. Trimming took off 6 bases at V and 4 bases at J, with 13 bases between the two ends. The chain's CDR3 is CASSPAGTYEQYF. CDR3 sequence (DNA): TGTGCCAGCAGCCCCGCCGGGACTTACGAGCAGTACTTC.

This chain uses TRBV5-4 with TRBJ2-3; D is unclear. Looked up from germline, CDR1 is SGHNT and CDR2 is YYREEE (reference sequence). The CDR3 spans 11 residues. Trimming pared 2 bases from V and 6 bases from J, leaving 4 bases between. CDR3 sequence: CASSFGDTQYF. DNA for the CDR3: TGTGCCAGCAGCTTCGGGGATACGCAGTATTTT.

This clone was seen just once. J is TRBJ2-5 and V is TRBV6-1; 10 positions match TRBD2. J gave up 1 base and V 2 bases, and 1 base lay outside the gene matches. Germline V gives CDR1 MNHNS, CDR2 SASEGT. The CDR3 is 15 amino acids. As DNA, the CDR3 is TGTGCCAGCAGTGAACTAGCGGGGGCCCAAGAGACCCAGTACTTC. This gives the protein CASSELAGAQETQYF.

The rearrangement uses TRBV5-6 and TRBJ1-2; D is possibly TRBD1 (5 bases). Germline V gene data show CDR1 as SGHDT and CDR2 as YYEEEE. The ends were cut back, 4 bases at V and 1 base at J, with 11 bases in the middle. There are 14 residues in the CDR3. The CDR3, as DNA: TGTGCCAGCAGCCCGGGACTGAATAACTATGGCTACACCTTC. Protein sequence: CASSPGLNNYGYTF.

The V and J genes are TRBV29-1 and TRBJ1-1, with TRBD1 identical over 10 bases. Germline lookup yields CDR1 SQVTM and CDR2 ANQGSEA. Trimming at V came to 7 bases and at J to 4 bases, leaving 6 bases not matched to a gene. The CDR3 contains 13 residues. The CDR3 DNA is TGCAGCGCCTCCGACAGGGGGCTCACTGAAGCTTTCTTT. The encoded protein is CSASDRGLTEAFF. Full variable domain (outside the CDR3, taken from reference TRBV29-1 and TRBJ1-1): SAVISQKPSRDICQRGTSLTIQCQVDSQVTMMFWYRQQPGQSLTLIATANQGSEATYESGFVIDKFPISRPNLTFSTLTVSNMSPEDSSIYLCSASDRGLTEAFFGQGTRLTVV.

DNA of the CDR3: TGTGCCAGCAGCCGGGGACAGGGGAGATATAACTATGGCTACACCTTC. It translates to CASSRGQGRYNYGYTF. The chain has TRBV7-9 and TRBJ1-2; 10 bases match TRBD1. Per the germline V gene, CDR1 is SEHNR and CDR2 is FQNEAQ (reference sequence). This CDR3 spans 16 amino acids. Trimming at V came to 5 bases and at J to 1 base, leaving 7 bases not matched to a gene.

The chain recombines TRBV6-5 with TRBJ2-7; 8 nucleotides agree with TRBD2. Trimming took 5 bases from V and 2 from J; bases not matched to a gene: 8. The CDR3 contains 15 residues. Germline V lookup: CDR1 MNHEY, CDR2 SVGAGI. The CDR3 loop is CASSNGGGEAYEQYF. The CDR3, as DNA: TGTGCCAGCAGTAACGGGGGGGGCGAAGCCTACGAGCAGTACTTC.

This sequence joins TRBV6-5 and TRBJ1-4, with a tentative D call TRBD1 (6 bases). Trimming cost V 6 bases and J 5 bases, with 13 bases left between them. The germline V gene encodes CDR1 MNHEY and CDR2 SVGAGI. CDR3 length: 14 residues. This CDR3 reads CASREGGLNEKLFF. DNA of the CDR3: TGTGCCAGCAGAGAGGGGGGGCTGAATGAAAAACTGTTTTTT.

The chain combines TRBV2 with TRBJ1-1; no definite D call. V was trimmed by 7 bases and J by 1 base, leaving 4 bases between them. The CDR3 covers 11 residues. Germline V CDR1 and CDR2: SNHLY, FYNNEI. This chain's CDR3 is CASTGNTEAFF. The CDR3 bases are TGTGCCAGCACCGGGAACACTGAAGCTTTCTTT.

The chain uses TRBV7-6 and TRBJ2-4, with 10 bases aligning to TRBD1. The V segment lost 5 bases and the J segment 4 bases; nucleotides outside the gene matches: 8. The CDR3 length is 16 residues. In germline, CDR1 is SGHVS, CDR2 FNYEAQ. The chain's CDR3 is CASSPGQGRGKNIQYF. CDR3 bases: TGTGCCAGCAGCCCGGGACAGGGGAGAGGTAAAAACATTCAGTACTTC.

This chain uses TRBV2 with TRBJ2-1; a possible D gene is TRBD1 (5 bases). Deletions cut 6 bases from V and 9 bases from J, with 9 bases between. The CDR3 spans 11 residues. Per germline, CDR1 SNHLY and CDR2 FYNNEI. Here the CDR3 DNA reads TGTGCCAGCAGGACAGTGGCTGAGCAGTTCTTC. Translating gives CASRTVAEQFF.

The chain uses TRBV6-2 or TRBV6-3 and TRBJ2-1, with D unresolved. The germline V gene encodes CDR1 MNHEY and CDR2 SVGEGT. Trimming stripped 3 bases from V and 0 bases from J, with 6 bases between. The CDR3 consists of 14 residues. The CDR3 sequence is CASSYTGSYNEQFF. CDR3 coding DNA: TGTGCCAGCAGTTATACTGGCTCCTACAATGAGCAGTTCTTC.

The chain has TRBV5-1 and TRBJ2-6, with 7 positions matching TRBD1. Germline assignment: CDR1 SGHRS and CDR2 YFSETQ. J lost 0 bases, V lost 4 bases, and 1 base had no gene match. The CDR3 consists of 15 residues. CDR3 coding DNA: TGCGCCAGCAGCCGGACAGGCTCTGGGGCCAACGTCCTGACTTTC. Its translation: CASSRTGSGANVLTF.

The rearrangement links TRBV7-3 to TRBJ2-5; D unclear. In germline, CDR1 is SGHTA, CDR2 FQGTGA. V shed 4 bases and J shed 7 bases, with 13 bases lying between them. The CDR3 covers 13 residues. CDR3 nucleotide sequence: TGTGCCAGCAGCTCTGGGCGTTCGGCGACCCAGTACTTC. The encoded protein is CASSSGRSATQYF.

This clone was counted once. V gene TRBV9 combines with J gene TRBJ2-1; TRBD2 agrees at 8 bases. The CDR3 has 15 amino acids. Looked up from germline, CDR1 is SGDLS and CDR2 is YYNGEE. Trimming at V came to 3 bases and at J to 4 bases, leaving 6 bases not matched to a gene. The CDR3 sequence is CASSGTSGNYNEQFF. The CDR3 DNA reads TGTGCCAGCAGCGGTACTAGCGGTAATTACAATGAGCAGTTCTTC.

The chain links TRBV5-4 to TRBJ2-7, with TRBD1 as a possible D gene (5 bases). The CDR3 has 14 residues. Per germline, CDR1 SGHNT and CDR2 YYREEE (reference sequence). Trimming took off 3 bases at V and 6 bases at J, with 16 bases between the two ends. The CDR3 region is CASSSRQQGGEQYF. In DNA form, the CDR3 reads TGTGCCAGCAGCTCGCGACAGCAGGGTGGCGAGCAGTACTTC.